This TCR beta chain emerged from a study of OX40 agonist ivuxolimab in advanced cancers. Study information: Prior anti-PD-1, anti-PD-L1 or anti-CTLA-4 therapy did not bar entry, and roughly 40% had some.

General observations from the study: Some of the nonresponding patients also showed low levels of normalized T-cell clonal expansion. The mean number of expanded clones was higher in CD8+ T cells than in CD4+.

The assay was immunoSEQ multiplex PCR, and TCRdb's table has in-frame clones only and misses some. The sample holds 60,000 or so clones; 85% are singletons and the top ten take around 4.7%. Trimming stripped 4 bases from V and 0 bases from J, with 16 bases between. Germline CDR1 reads SGHRS; CDR2 reads YFSETQ. CDR3 length: 16 residues. To note about this clone: Its antigen is not identified.

The chain couples TRBV5-1 to TRBJ1-1; D might be TRBD1 (5 bases). The source was CD4+ or CD8+ T cells sorted from blood, collected in a trial of the OX40 agonist ivuxolimab. The TCR sequence derives from an adult with an advanced solid tumor such as melanoma, head and neck, liver or kidney cancer. CDR3 region: CASSLAPGHMNTEAFF. The CDR3 coding sequence is TGCGCCAGCAGCCTCGCCCCGGGGCACATGAACACTGAAGCTTTCTTT.